Below, one TCR beta chain is given with its context. The antigen remains undetermined. Extraction of RNA preceded its reverse transcription into cDNA, which served as the sequencing template. Sequencing was performed with immunoSEQ multiplex PCR; in TCRdb, only in-frame clones are kept and a portion is missing. This sample carries 150,000 to 250,000 clones, roughly three fifths of them seen once, and the ten largest clones take 3% to 4%. The germline gives CDR1 MGHRA, CDR2 YSYEKL. This CDR3 comprises 13 residues. V was trimmed by 1 base and J by 7 bases, leaving 11 bases between them. This sample was included in a study of CD8+ T cells in alopecia areata. At the level of the study: In an open-label trial, patients got 5 to 10 mg tofacitinib twice daily.

Whole-study findings and limits: Whether baseline CD8+ expansion is linked to response remains uncertain, given a single nonresponder.

Treatment defined: oral pan-JAK inhibitor, 5-10 mg twice daily. Collection of lesional scalp punch biopsies and peripheral blood was performed in alopecia areata patients. The starting material was CD4+ T cells sorted from blood, obtained at week 4, from a patient treated with tofacitinib. This receptor was obtained from a human donor with alopecia areata. This rearrangement joins TRBV4-1 to TRBJ2-7; no definite D call. The CDR3 here is CASSQVGLGEQYF. The CDR3, as DNA: TGCGCCAGCAGCCAAGTGGGTCTGGGGGAGCAGTACTTC.